This T cell receptor beta chain was retrieved from a study of blood T cell repertoires in COVID-19. CDR1 and CDR2 from the germline V gene are SGHAT and FQNNGV. This CDR3 comprises 16 residues. V dropped 2 bases and J dropped 5; count of bases not matched to a gene: 7. This table comes from immunoSEQ multiplex PCR, and its TCRdb copy is limited to in-frame clones, with some not included. The sample yields more than 95,000 clones, roughly 86% seen once. The J gene is TRBJ2-5, the V gene TRBV11-2; TRBD2 agrees at 11 bases. Sequencing was carried out using peripheral blood. The TCR originated in a human donor in a cohort sampled during active COVID-19. This CDR3 reads CASSLKLLAGVETQYF. CDR3 bases: TGTGCCAGCAGCTTAAAGTTACTAGCGGGAGTGGAGACCCAGTACTTC.